The present T cell receptor beta chain was sequenced within a study of CD8 T cells in Susac syndrome. It was with random hexamers that roughly 0.45 to 1 ug RNA was reverse transcribed. Via MiXCR, TCRdb re-called the immunoSEQ multiplex PCR reads, giving one row per CDR3 protein. The table records 130,000 or so distinct CDR3 sequences, just under 95% of them present only once. Unmatched junction bases numbered 3, after V lost 5 bases and J lost 3 bases. The CDR3 length is 13 residues. The germline gives CDR1 SGHNT, CDR2 YYREEE (reference sequence). The gene calls are TRBV5-4 and TRBJ2-5; TRBD1 agrees at 8 bases. This receptor was identified in a human donor with Susac syndrome. Sequenced: CD8+ T cells from PBMCs. CDR3 in amino acids: CASSPGQEETQYF. CDR3 in DNA: TGTGCCAGCAGTCCGGGACAGGAAGAGACCCAGTACTTC.